The present T cell receptor (beta chain) was sequenced within a study of blood T cell repertoires in COVID-19. Overall study: In each case, the material was cDNA or gDNA derived from T cells, B-cell-depleted T cells, or PBMCs.

Original processing methods: Estimation of nucleated cell counts was performed using reference gene primer amplification. TCRdb's copy holds only in-frame clones and misses some; the assay was immunoSEQ multiplex PCR. That table gives V, J and clone size, and the DNA gave D and trimming. The data contain 250,000 to 350,000 clones, roughly 87% of them singletons. CDR1 is MNHEY and CDR2 is SVGAGI in the germline V gene. CDR3 size: 16 residues. The V and J ends lost 0 bases and 4 bases respectively, with 15 bases between them. This TCR came from a woman aged 50 to 60 who had recovered from COVID-19. Sequencing used peripheral blood. J is TRBJ1-2 and V is TRBV6-5; D is perhaps TRBD1 (6 bases). CDR3 residues: CASSYSSGGIGYGYTF. CDR3 nucleotides: TGTGCCAGCAGTTACTCGTCTGGGGGCATAGGCTATGGCTACACCTTC.